Below, one T cell receptor beta chain is given with its context. Its antigen is still unknown. This entry is derived from a study of T cell responses to AZD1222 COVID-19 vaccine. Study details: Second doses at about 4 or about 12 weeks were pooled.

Study-wide findings and caveats: There were vaccine-associated CD4 TCRs across spike, dominant at 160-218 and 743-854. Most donors were white British and more were female, and clonal diversity was possibly underestimated. Rises in breadth and depth of Spike-specific TCRs came after two AZD1222 doses.

This CDR3 spans 14 amino acids. Germline assignment: CDR1 SGHNT and CDR2 YENEEA. V lost 3 bases and J 3 bases, leaving 8 bases between the germline ends. Clones were sequenced by immunoSEQ multiplex PCR, and TCRdb holds only the in-frame ones, with some missing. This table holds fewer than 200,000 clones, almost 95% found once. Sequenced here: peripheral blood, sampled on day 0 of AZD1222 vaccination. The source is an adult in good health. The J gene is TRBJ2-2, the V gene TRBV11-3; D is perhaps TRBD1 (6 bases). The CDR3 DNA reads as TGTGCCAGCAGCTTGGGACAAGACACCGGGGAGCTGTTTTTT. It yields the protein CASSLGQDTGELFF. Based on the CDR3 plus reference TRBV11-3 and TRBJ2-2, the full variable domain is EAGVVQSPRYKIIEKKQPVAFWCNPISGHNTLYWYLQNLGQGPELLIRYENEEAVDDSQLPKDRFSAERLKGVDSTLKIQPAELGDSAVYLCASSLGQDTGELFFGEGSRLTVL.